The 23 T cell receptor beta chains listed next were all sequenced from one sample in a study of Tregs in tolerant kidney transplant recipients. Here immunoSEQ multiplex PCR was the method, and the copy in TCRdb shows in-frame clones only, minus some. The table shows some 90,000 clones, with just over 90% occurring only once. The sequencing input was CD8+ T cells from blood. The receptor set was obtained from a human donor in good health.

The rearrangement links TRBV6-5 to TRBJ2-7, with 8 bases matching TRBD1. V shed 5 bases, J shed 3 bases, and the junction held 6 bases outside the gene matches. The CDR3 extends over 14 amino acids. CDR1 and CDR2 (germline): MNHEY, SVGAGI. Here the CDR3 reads CASSPQGVNYEQYF. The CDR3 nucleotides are TGTGCCAGCAGTCCACAGGGGGTTAACTACGAGCAGTACTTC.

CDR3: CASSLQDRGGIQYF. For the CDR3, the DNA is TGTGCCAGCAGCTTGCAGGATCGGGGTGGCATTCAGTACTTC. The J gene is TRBJ2-4, the V gene TRBV5-4; tentative D call: TRBD2 (5 bases). CDR3 size: 14 residues. Trimming removed 1 base at V and 9 bases at J, with 14 bases between. Germline-derived CDR1 and CDR2 are SGHNT and YYREEE (reference sequence). Based on the CDR3 plus reference TRBV5-4 and TRBJ2-4, the full variable domain is ETGVTQSPTHLIKTRGQQVTLRCSSQSGHNTVSWYQQALGQGPQFIFQYYREEENGRGNFPPRFSGLQFPNYSSELNVNALELDDSALYLCASSLQDRGGIQYFGAGTRLSVL.

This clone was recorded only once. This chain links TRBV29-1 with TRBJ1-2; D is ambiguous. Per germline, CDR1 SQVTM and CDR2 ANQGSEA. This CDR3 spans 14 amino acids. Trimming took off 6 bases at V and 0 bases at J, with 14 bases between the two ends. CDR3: CSVRIEGTNYGYTF. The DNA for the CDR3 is TGCAGCGTCCGAATCGAGGGAACTAACTATGGCTACACCTTC.

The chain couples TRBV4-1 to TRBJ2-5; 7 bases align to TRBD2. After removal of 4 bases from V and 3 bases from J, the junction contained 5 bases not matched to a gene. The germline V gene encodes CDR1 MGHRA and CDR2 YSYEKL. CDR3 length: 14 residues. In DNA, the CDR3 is TGCGCCAGCAGCCGGTGGGGGGGAAAAGAGACCCAGTACTTC. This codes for CASSRWGGKETQYF.

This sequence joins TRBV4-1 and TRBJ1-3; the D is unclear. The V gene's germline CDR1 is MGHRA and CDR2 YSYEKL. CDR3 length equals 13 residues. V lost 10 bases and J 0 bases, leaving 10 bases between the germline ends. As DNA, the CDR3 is TGCGCCACCTCGTCTAGCTCTGGAAACACCATATATTTT. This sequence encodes CATSSSSGNTIYF.

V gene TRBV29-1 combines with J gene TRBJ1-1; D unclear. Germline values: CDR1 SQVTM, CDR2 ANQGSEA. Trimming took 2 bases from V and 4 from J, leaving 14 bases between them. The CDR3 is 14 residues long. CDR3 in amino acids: CSVETGRSRTEAFF. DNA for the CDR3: TGCAGCGTTGAAACCGGACGTTCCCGCACTGAAGCTTTCTTT.

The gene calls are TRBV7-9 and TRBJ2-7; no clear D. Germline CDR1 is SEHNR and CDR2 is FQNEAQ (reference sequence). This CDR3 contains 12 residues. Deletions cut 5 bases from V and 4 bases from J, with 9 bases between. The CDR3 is CASSRDVYEQYF. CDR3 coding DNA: TGTGCCAGCAGCCGCGACGTGTACGAGCAGTACTTC.

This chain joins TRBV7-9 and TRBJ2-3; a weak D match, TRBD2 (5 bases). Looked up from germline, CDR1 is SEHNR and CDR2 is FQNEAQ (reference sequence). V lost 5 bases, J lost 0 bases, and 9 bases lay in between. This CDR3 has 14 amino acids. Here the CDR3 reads CASSPSGSTDTQYF. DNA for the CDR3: TGTGCCAGCAGCCCAAGCGGAAGCACAGATACGCAGTATTTT.

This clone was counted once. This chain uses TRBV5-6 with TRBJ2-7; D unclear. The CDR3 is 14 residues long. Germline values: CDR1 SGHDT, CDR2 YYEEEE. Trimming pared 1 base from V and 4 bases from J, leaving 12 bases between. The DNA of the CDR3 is TGTGCCAGCAGCTTGAAGATGGGCCGATACGAGCAGTACTTC. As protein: CASSLKMGRYEQYF.

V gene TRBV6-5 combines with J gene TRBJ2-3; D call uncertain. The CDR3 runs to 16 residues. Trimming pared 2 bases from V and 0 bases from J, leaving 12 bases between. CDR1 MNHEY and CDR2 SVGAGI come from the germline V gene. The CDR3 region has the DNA TGTGCCAGCAGTTACGTCTTCGGCACTAGCACAGATACGCAGTATTTT. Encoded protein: CASSYVFGTSTDTQYF.

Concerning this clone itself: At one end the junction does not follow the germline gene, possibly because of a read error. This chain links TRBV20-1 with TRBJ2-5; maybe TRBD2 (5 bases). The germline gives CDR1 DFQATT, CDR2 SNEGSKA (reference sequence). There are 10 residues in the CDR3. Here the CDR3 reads CSARTRGLNF. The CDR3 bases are TGCAGTGCTAGGACCCGGGGTCTGAACTTC.

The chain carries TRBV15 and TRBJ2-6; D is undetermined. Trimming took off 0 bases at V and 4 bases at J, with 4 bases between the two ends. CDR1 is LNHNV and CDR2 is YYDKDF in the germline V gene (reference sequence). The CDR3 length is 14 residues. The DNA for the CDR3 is TGTGCCACCAGCAGAGAATCCGGGGCCAACGTCCTGACTTTC. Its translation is CATSRESGANVLTF.

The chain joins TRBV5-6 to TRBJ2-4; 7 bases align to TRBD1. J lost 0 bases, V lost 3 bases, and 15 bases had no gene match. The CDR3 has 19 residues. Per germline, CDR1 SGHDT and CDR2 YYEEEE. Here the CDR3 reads CASSYTTGRGPLAKNIQYF. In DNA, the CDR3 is TGTGCCAGCAGCTACACCACGGGAAGGGGGCCTCTAGCCAAAAACATTCAGTACTTC.

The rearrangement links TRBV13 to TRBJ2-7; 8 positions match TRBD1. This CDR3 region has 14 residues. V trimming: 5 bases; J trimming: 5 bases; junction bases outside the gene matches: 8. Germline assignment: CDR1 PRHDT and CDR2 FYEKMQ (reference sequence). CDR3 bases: TGTGCCAGCAGCAAACGGACAGGGTGGGACGAGCAGTACTTC. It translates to CASSKRTGWDEQYF.

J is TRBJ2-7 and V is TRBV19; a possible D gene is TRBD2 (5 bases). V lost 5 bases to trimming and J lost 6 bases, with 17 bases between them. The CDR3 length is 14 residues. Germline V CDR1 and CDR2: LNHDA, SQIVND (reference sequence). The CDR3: CASSPEWTPSEQYF. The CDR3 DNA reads TGTGCCAGTAGTCCCGAGTGGACTCCCAGCGAGCAGTACTTC.

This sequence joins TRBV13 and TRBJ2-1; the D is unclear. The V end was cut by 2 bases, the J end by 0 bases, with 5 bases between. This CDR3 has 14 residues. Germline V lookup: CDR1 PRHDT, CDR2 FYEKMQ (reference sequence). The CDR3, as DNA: TGTGCCAGCAGCTTATTGAGCTCCTACAATGAGCAGTTCTTC. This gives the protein CASSLLSSYNEQFF.

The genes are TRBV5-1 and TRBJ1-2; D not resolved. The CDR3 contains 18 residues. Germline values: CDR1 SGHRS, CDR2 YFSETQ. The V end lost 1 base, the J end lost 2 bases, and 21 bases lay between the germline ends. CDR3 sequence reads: CASSLRQESDMANYGYTF. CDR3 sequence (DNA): TGCGCCAGCAGCTTGAGGCAGGAATCAGATATGGCCAACTATGGCTACACCTTC.

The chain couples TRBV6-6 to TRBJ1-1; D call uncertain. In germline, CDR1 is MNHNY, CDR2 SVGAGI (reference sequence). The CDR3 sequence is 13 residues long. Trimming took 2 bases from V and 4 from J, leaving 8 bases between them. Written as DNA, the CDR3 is TGTGCCAGCAGTTACGAGGAGAGCACTGAAGCTTTCTTT. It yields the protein CASSYEESTEAFF.

The CDR3 spells CASSPDSPWETQYF. In nucleotides, the CDR3 is TGTGCCAGCAGTCCAGACAGCCCTTGGGAGACCCAGTACTTC. This rearrangement joins TRBV27 to TRBJ2-5; the D gene is possibly TRBD1 (5 bases). The CDR3 extends over 14 amino acids. Trimming removed 5 bases at V and 5 bases at J, with 15 bases between. Germline V lookup: CDR1 MNHEY, CDR2 SMNVEV (reference sequence).

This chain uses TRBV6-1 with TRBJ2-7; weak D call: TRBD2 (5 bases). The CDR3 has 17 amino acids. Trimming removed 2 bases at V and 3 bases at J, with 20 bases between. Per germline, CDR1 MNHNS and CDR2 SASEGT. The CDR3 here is CASSEPGDSPGIYEQYF. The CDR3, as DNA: TGTGCCAGCAGTGAACCCGGGGATAGTCCGGGCATCTACGAGCAGTACTTC.

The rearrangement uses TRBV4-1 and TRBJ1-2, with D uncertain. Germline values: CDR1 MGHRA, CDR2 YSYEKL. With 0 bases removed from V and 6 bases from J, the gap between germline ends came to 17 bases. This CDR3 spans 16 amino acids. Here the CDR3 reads CASSQEGWARSDGYTF. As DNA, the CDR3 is TGCGCCAGCAGCCAAGAAGGGTGGGCCAGGTCTGATGGCTACACCTTC.

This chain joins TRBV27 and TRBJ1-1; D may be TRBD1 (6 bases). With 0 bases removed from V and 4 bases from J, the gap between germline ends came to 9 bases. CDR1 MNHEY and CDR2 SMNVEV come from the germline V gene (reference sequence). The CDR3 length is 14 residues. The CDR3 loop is CASSLSGRGTEAFF. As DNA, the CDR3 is TGTGCCAGCAGTTTATCTGGCAGGGGCACTGAAGCTTTCTTT.

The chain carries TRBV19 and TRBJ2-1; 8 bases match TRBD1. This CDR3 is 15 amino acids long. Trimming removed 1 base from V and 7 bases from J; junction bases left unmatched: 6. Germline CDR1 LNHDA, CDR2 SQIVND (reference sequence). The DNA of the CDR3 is TGTGCCAGTAGTATAGGGACAGGGTTAGGAAATGAGCAGTTCTTC. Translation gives CASSIGTGLGNEQFF. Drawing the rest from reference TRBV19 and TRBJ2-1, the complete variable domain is DGGITQSPKYLFRKEGQNVTLSCEQNLNHDAMYWYRQDPGQGLRLIYYSQIVNDFQKGDIAEGYSVSREKKESFPLTVTSAQKNPTAFYLCASSIGTGLGNEQFFGPGTRLTVL.